This TCR beta chain was captured by sequencing in a study of blood T cell repertoires in COVID-19. Study information: The samples span acute and convalescent COVID-19 from the United States, Italy and Spain. Sample material is recorded as cDNA or gDNA derived from T cells, B-cell-depleted T cells, or PBMCs.

The V gene's germline CDR1 is KGHSH and CDR2 LQKENI. V shed 6 bases and J shed 0 bases, with 12 bases lying between them. This CDR3 region has 16 residues. Enrolled during active infection, Seattle patients were then followed longitudinally. Per the study methods: Estimates of nucleated cell counts were drawn from the amplification of reference gene primers. Here immunoSEQ multiplex PCR was the method, and the copy in TCRdb shows in-frame clones only, minus some. D and trimming come from the DNA, and the V and J calls and clone size come from that table. Of some 70,000 clones listed, around four fifths are singletons.

Sequenced sample: peripheral blood. The chain is built from TRBV18 and TRBJ2-6, with no clear D. This TCR derives from a man in his 60s with COVID-19, enrolled during active disease. The CDR3, as DNA: TGTGCCAGCTCCGCCGGTTTCGGCTCTGGGGCCAACGTCCTGACTTTC. It specifies CASSAGFGSGANVLTF.